Below, 23 T cell receptor beta chains from the same sample are listed, as sequenced in a study of T cells in Graves' hyperthyroidism and ophthalmopathy. Researchers amplified the TCR beta CDR3 regions from RNA transcripts. Primed by the HTBI set, a first-round RT-PCR was run on the TCR CDR3. Via MiXCR, TCRdb re-called the multiplex PCR reads, giving one row per CDR3 protein. The sample includes under 350,000 distinct CDR3 sequences, around 20% of them seen just once. Sequencing input: blood. The receptors here all came from a woman aged 45-59 years with Graves' hyperthyroidism.

This clonotype was found many times. V is TRBV12-3 or TRBV12-4 and J is TRBJ2-2, with 7 bases fitting TRBD2. The CDR3 totals 15 residues. J lost 3 bases, V lost 6 bases, and 7 bases had no gene match. The CDR3 DNA follows: TGTGCCAGCAGGACCTTAGCGGGTCACACCGGGGAGCTGTTTTTT. It yields the protein CASRTLAGHTGELFF.

The V call is TRBV10-3, the J call TRBJ2-1; 11 bases match TRBD1. V gave up 6 bases and J gave up 5 bases; unmatched junction bases: 6. The CDR3 consists of 15 residues. Germline CDR1 is ENHRY and CDR2 is SYGVKD. The DNA for the CDR3 is TGTGCCATCAGGAGAAGGGGACAGGGGGACAATGAGCAGTTCTTC. This gives the protein CAIRRRGQGDNEQFF.

This clonotype appeared many times. The gene calls are TRBV2 and TRBJ2-3, with D maybe TRBD2 (5 bases). V was cut by 3 bases and J by 3 bases, with 16 bases left in between. The CDR3 sequence is 16 residues long. Germline CDR1 is SNHLY and CDR2 is FYNNEI. CDR3 protein: CASSDQGLPKTDTQYF. The CDR3 region has the DNA TGTGCCAGCAGTGATCAAGGACTCCCGAAAACAGATACGCAGTATTTT. The full variable domain, its missing parts supplied by reference TRBV2 and TRBJ2-3, is EPEVTQTPSHQVTQMGQEVILRCVPISNHLYFYWYRQILGQKVEFLVSFYNNEISEKSEIFDDQFSVERPDGSNFTLKIRSTKLEDSAMYFCASSDQGLPKTDTQYFGPGTRLTVL.

This clonotype occurred many times. J is TRBJ2-5 and V is TRBV9; D possibly corresponds to TRBD2 (5 bases). CDR1 is SGDLS and CDR2 is YYNGEE in the germline V gene. V lost 6 bases and J lost 5, with 11 bases in between. CDR3 length equals 12 residues. The CDR3 sequence is CASTRETETQYF. CDR3 bases: TGTGCCAGCACCCGGGAAACGGAGACCCAGTACTTC.

This clonotype appeared many times. The rearrangement joins TRBV7-2 to TRBJ2-1; TRBD2 aligns across 7 bases. Germline values: CDR1 SGHTA, CDR2 FQGNSA. The CDR3 loop spans 16 amino acids. V shed 4 bases, J shed 3 bases, and the junction held 9 bases outside the gene matches. The CDR3: CASSSASGLSYNEQFF. CDR3 coding DNA: TGTGCCAGCAGCTCTGCTAGCGGACTTAGCTACAATGAGCAGTTCTTC.

This clonotype was counted at least ten times. The chain employs TRBV5-1 and TRBJ2-2, with D unresolved. The V gene lost 0 bases and the J gene lost 4 bases, with 7 bases spanning the gap. The CDR3 spans 14 residues. Germline CDR1 is SGHRS and CDR2 is YFSETQ. The CDR3 loop is CASSLGHFTGELFF. The CDR3 DNA reads as TGCGCCAGCAGCTTGGGACACTTCACCGGGGAGCTGTTTTTT.

This clonotype was seen ten or more times. J is TRBJ2-2 and V is TRBV7-9; a weak D match, TRBD2 (6 bases). Germline lookup yields CDR1 SEHNR and CDR2 FQNEAQ (reference sequence). The germline V and J ends were trimmed by 6 bases and 6 bases, with 20 bases remaining between them. This CDR3 contains 16 residues. The CDR3 loop is CASSSGWGERAGELFF. For the CDR3, the DNA is TGTGCCAGCAGTTCCGGATGGGGGGAGAGGGCCGGGGAGCTGTTTTTT.

This clonotype appeared many times. V gene TRBV12-3 or TRBV12-4 combines with J gene TRBJ2-1; TRBD2 might be the D (7 bases). CDR3 length: 15 amino acids. V lost 5 bases and J lost 6, with 17 bases in between. CDR3 loop: CASSPSPGGFNEQFF. In DNA, the CDR3 is TGTGCCAGCAGTCCCAGCCCGGGGGGCTTCAATGAGCAGTTCTTC.

This clonotype was seen repeatedly, ten times or more. The rearrangement joins TRBV11-2 to TRBJ2-7; D gene uncertain. The CDR3 is 15 amino acids. The germline gives CDR1 SGHAT, CDR2 FQNNGV. Deletions cut 0 bases from V and 0 bases from J, with 9 bases between. The DNA for the CDR3 is TGTGCCAGCAGCTTAGAACTGGGTAGCTCCTACGAGCAGTACTTC. Translating gives CASSLELGSSYEQYF.

This clonotype showed up many times. The chain couples TRBV27 to TRBJ2-7; D is ambiguous. The CDR3 spans 14 residues. V gave up 5 bases and J gave up 2 bases, with 13 bases separating them. Per germline, CDR1 MNHEY and CDR2 SMNVEV (reference sequence). The CDR3 region has the DNA TGTGCCAGCAGTCTCCCCCCAGCGACCTACGAGCAGTACTTC. It codes for CASSLPPATYEQYF.

As to this clonotype: A much larger clone lies a single base off, so this may be a read error. Here the CDR3 reads CASSYPKAGHNEQFF. The CDR3 DNA reads TGTGCCAGCAGTTACCCGAAGGCCGGGCACAATGAGCAGTTCTTC. This chain connects TRBV6-5 to TRBJ2-1; D remains unclear. Trimming left V 2 bases short and J 5 bases short, with 13 bases between. The CDR3 is made up of 15 amino acids. The germline CDR1 and CDR2 sequences are MNHEY and SVGAGI.

The chain combines TRBV6-5 with TRBJ2-1; TRBD2 aligns across 12 bases. Trimming took 0 bases from V and 7 from J; bases not matched to a gene: 16. CDR1 MNHEY and CDR2 SVGAGI come from the germline V gene. This CDR3 is 20 amino acids long. The CDR3 loop is CASSYSGLAGGNGDVNEQFF. In nucleotides, the CDR3 is TGTGCCAGCAGTTACTCTGGGCTAGCGGGAGGGAATGGGGACGTGAATGAGCAGTTCTTC.

This clonotype was observed at least ten times. The rearrangement links TRBV10-3 to TRBJ2-7; D gene ambiguous. Germline-derived CDR1 and CDR2 are ENHRY and SYGVKD. This CDR3 has 12 residues. Trimming took 4 bases from V and 0 from J, leaving 4 bases between them. The CDR3 DNA is TGTGCCATCAGTGTTGGCTCCTACGAGCAGTACTTC. This encodes CAISVGSYEQYF.

This clonotype was picked up many times. The CDR3 coding sequence is TGTGCCAGCACCACTGGACTAGCGAACAATGAGCAGTTCTTC. It encodes CASTTGLANNEQFF. The chain uses TRBV2 and TRBJ2-1; 9 bases align to TRBD2. Germline V gene sequence: CDR1 SNHLY, CDR2 FYNNEI. The V and J ends lost 7 bases and 5 bases, in that order; junction bases with no gene match: 6. The length of the CDR3 is 14 residues.

The rearrangement uses TRBV7-3 and TRBJ2-1; perhaps TRBD2 as D (6 bases). This CDR3 has 15 residues. Germline CDR1 reads SGHTA; CDR2 reads FQGTGA. V was shortened by 0 bases and J by 5 bases, with 11 bases between the two germline ends. CDR3 bases: TGTGCCAGCAGCTTAACGATCGGGGGAAACAATGAGCAGTTCTTC. This codes for CASSLTIGGNNEQFF. Drawing the rest from reference TRBV7-3 and TRBJ2-1, the complete variable domain is GAGVSQTPSNKVTEKGKYVELRCDPISGHTALYWYRQSLGQGPEFLIYFQGTGAADDSGLPNDRFFAVRPEGSVSTLKIQRTERGDSAVYLCASSLTIGGNNEQFFGPGTRLTVL.

This clonotype was detected many times. The gene calls are TRBV5-1 and TRBJ1-1, with D perhaps TRBD1 (6 bases). Trimming pared 0 bases from V and 6 bases from J, leaving 15 bases between. In germline, CDR1 is SGHRS, CDR2 YFSETQ. The CDR3 loop spans 15 amino acids. CDR3 coding DNA: TGCGCCAGCAGCTTGGCCCCGGGGGCGAGCGCTGAAGCTTTCTTT. Residues: CASSLAPGASAEAFF.

This clonotype was recorded at least ten times. The chain links TRBV5-6 to TRBJ2-7, with TRBD1 identical over 9 bases. Losses at the gene ends were 4 bases for V and 3 bases for J; bases not matched to a gene: 5. CDR3 size: 14 residues. Looked up from germline, CDR1 is SGHDT and CDR2 is YYEEEE. The CDR3 region is CASSGGQGNYEQYF. The CDR3, as DNA: TGTGCCAGCAGCGGGGGACAGGGAAACTACGAGCAGTACTTC. The full variable domain, in which reference TRBV5-6 and TRBJ2-7 provide the parts outside the CDR3, is DAGVTQSPTHLIKTRGQQVTLRCSPKSGHDTVSWYQQALGQGPQFIFQYYEEEERQRGNFPDRFSGHQFPNYSSELNVNALLLGDSALYLCASSGGQGNYEQYFGPGTRLTVT.

This clonotype was counted ten times or more. The V and J genes are TRBV4-2 and TRBJ2-5; 10 nucleotides line up with TRBD2. The ends lost 2 bases at V and 1 base at J; junction bases unmatched: 10. Germline V CDR1 and CDR2: LGHNA, YNFKEQ. The CDR3 covers 18 residues. CDR3 region: CASSQLLAGIGPQETQYF. The CDR3 DNA reads as TGTGCCAGCAGCCAATTACTAGCGGGAATCGGGCCCCAAGAGACCCAGTACTTC.

This rearrangement joins TRBV2 to TRBJ2-2; 8 bases line up with TRBD1. The J segment lost 7 bases and the V segment lost 5 bases, leaving 9 bases of the junction unmatched. CDR3 length equals 15 residues. Germline assignment: CDR1 SNHLY and CDR2 FYNNEI. Here the CDR3 reads CASSYLLTGVGELFF. CDR3 bases: TGTGCCAGCAGTTACCTCCTGACAGGGGTCGGGGAGCTGTTTTTT.

This clonotype appeared many times. The chain joins TRBV18 to TRBJ2-2; the D is unclear. V dropped 1 base and J dropped 1 base, with 10 bases sitting between them. CDR1 and CDR2 from the germline V gene are KGHSH and LQKENI. CDR3 length: 16 amino acids. In nucleotides, the CDR3 is TGTGCCAGCTCACCACTTGGGAAAGGGAACACCGGGGAGCTGTTTTTT. Translated: CASSPLGKGNTGELFF.

The chain couples TRBV4-1 to TRBJ1-1; 7 bases align to TRBD1. The V gene's germline CDR1 is MGHRA and CDR2 YSYEKL. V lost 1 base to trimming and J lost 10 bases; unmatched junction nucleotides: 9. The CDR3 is 14 residues long. CDR3 in DNA: TGCGCCAGCAGCCAAGGAGGACAGGCCGAGGGAGCTTTCTTT. Its translation: CASSQGGQAEGAFF.

In this sample, this clonotype turned up many times. The V and J genes are TRBV28 and TRBJ1-3; D possibly corresponds to TRBD1 (6 bases). V was cut by 5 bases and J by 2 bases, with 10 bases left in between. Germline assignment: CDR1 MDHEN and CDR2 SYDVKM. The CDR3 consists of 14 residues. CDR3 nucleotides: TGTGCCAGCAGTGTCTACAGGGCTGGAAACACCATATATTTT. This translates into CASSVYRAGNTIYF.

This clonotype was seen repeatedly, ten times or more. The gene calls are TRBV5-1 and TRBJ1-2; D might be TRBD1 (6 bases). The CDR3 length is 14 residues. Germline assignment: CDR1 SGHRS and CDR2 YFSETQ. Trimming pared 4 bases from V and 0 bases from J, leaving 10 bases between. CDR3: CASSMDSPNYGYTF. The CDR3 DNA reads as TGCGCCAGCAGCATGGACAGCCCTAACTATGGCTACACCTTC.